These 22 T cell receptor beta chains were sequenced from one sample in a study of shared clonotypes between healthy human individuals (dated by TCRdb to the early 2020s). The method behind the library was the immunoSEQ multiplex PCR assay. The table was pulled from immuneACCESS by TCRdb, which kept in-frame rearrangements only. Such tables lose some clones; where checked, under half of the loss comes from unresolved V genes, and the rest has no known cause. Recorded for this sample are a few million clones; approximately 90% of them occurred a single time. The top ten hold 0.14% of the sample. The specimen was naive CD4+ T cells sorted from blood. The label giving this sample's cell subset or site can be read as: CD45RA+ positively selected. The receptors originated from a man between 18 and 35 years old in good health.

CDR3 region: CASSHTSAETQYF. The CDR3 DNA reads TGTGCCAGCAGCCACACTAGCGCGGAGACCCAGTACTTC. The V gene is TRBV27, the J gene TRBJ2-5; TRBD2 matches 7 bases. The CDR3 totals 13 residues. The V gene end was trimmed by 6 bases and the J gene end by 5 bases; junction bases not matched to a gene: 6. The germline gives CDR1 MNHEY, CDR2 SMNVEV (reference sequence).

The table lists this clone with a count of one. V usage is TRBV6-6 and J usage is TRBJ2-7, with D possibly TRBD2 on 5 matching bases. The CDR3 has 13 residues. In germline, CDR1 is MNHNY, CDR2 SVGAGI (reference sequence). The V gene lost 6 bases and the J gene lost 6 bases, with 15 bases spanning the gap. The CDR3 sequence is CASRLPGSPEQYF. DNA for the CDR3: TGTGCCAGCAGGTTGCCGGGGAGCCCCGAGCAGTACTTC.

The chain couples TRBV7-2 to TRBJ2-7; D not certain. Germline lookup yields CDR1 SGHTA and CDR2 FQGNSA. The CDR3 is 14 amino acids. The V and J ends lost 1 base and 4 bases respectively, with 11 bases between them. CDR3 sequence: CASSLGQISYEQYF. The CDR3 DNA follows: TGTGCCAGCAGCTTAGGTCAGATCTCTTACGAGCAGTACTTC.

The chain has TRBV4-1 and TRBJ2-5; 8 nucleotides align to TRBD2. There are 17 residues in the CDR3. CDR1 is MGHRA, CDR2 YSYEKL, per germline. With 4 bases clipped from V and 0 bases from J, the junction kept 10 bases outside the gene matches. CDR3 amino acids: CASSRGSGTNNQETQYF. The CDR3 nucleotides are TGCGCCAGCAGCCGAGGTAGCGGGACCAACAACCAAGAGACCCAGTACTTC.

The J gene is TRBJ2-2, the V gene TRBV4-3; maybe TRBD2 (6 bases). V was trimmed by 4 bases and J by 1 base, leaving 10 bases between them. The CDR3 has 15 residues. CDR1 is LGHNA, CDR2 YSLEER, per germline. Written as DNA, the CDR3 is TGCGCCAGCAGCCTCGGACTAATGAACACCGGGGAGCTGTTTTTT. Protein: CASSLGLMNTGELFF.

The chain recombines TRBV7-9 with TRBJ2-1; TRBD2 matches 9 bases. Germline lookup yields CDR1 SEHNR and CDR2 FQNEAQ (reference sequence). With V trimmed by 5 bases and J by 3 bases, 5 bases remained unmatched. The CDR3 runs to 15 residues. The CDR3 nucleotides are TGTGCCAGCAGCCCCATGCGGGGGGGCTACAATGAGCAGTTCTTC. It encodes CASSPMRGGYNEQFF. The whole variable domain, remainder taken from reference TRBV7-9 and TRBJ2-1, is DTGVSQNPRHKITKRGQNVTFRCDPISEHNRLYWYRQTLGQGPEFLTYFQNEAQLEKSRLLSDRFSAERPKGSFSTLEIQRTEQGDSAMYLCASSPMRGGYNEQFFGPGTRLTVL.

The V and J genes are TRBV19 and TRBJ2-7, with D hard to call. The CDR3 is 11 amino acids. V shed 5 bases and J shed 4 bases, with 6 bases lying between them. Germline assignment: CDR1 LNHDA and CDR2 SQIVND (reference sequence). The DNA for the CDR3 is TGTGCCAGTAGTTACAATTACGAGCAGTACTTC. This encodes CASSYNYEQYF.

V gene TRBV6-5 combines with J gene TRBJ2-1; TRBD2 matches at 10 bases. This CDR3 spans 15 amino acids. Trimming took 7 bases from V and 3 from J; bases not matched to a gene: 6. Per the germline V gene, CDR1 is MNHEY and CDR2 is SVGAGI. The DNA for the CDR3 is TGTGCCAGCACCTCTAGCGGGGGAGGCTACAATGAGCAGTTCTTC. Translating it yields CASTSSGGGYNEQFF.

The gene calls are TRBV7-8 and TRBJ1-4, with a weak D call TRBD1 (5 bases). This CDR3 is 14 amino acids long. The germline V gene has CDR1 SGHVS and CDR2 FQNEAQ. V was clipped by 5 bases and J by 4 bases, with 11 bases between them. CDR3 nucleotide sequence: TGTGCCAGCAGCCGACAGAAATTTAATGAAAAACTGTTTTTT. As protein: CASSRQKFNEKLFF. Variable domain in full (rest from reference TRBV7-8 and TRBJ1-4): GAGVSQSPRYKVAKRGQDVALRCDPISGHVSLFWYQQALGQGPEFLTYFQNEAQLDKSGLPSDRFFAERPEGSVSTLKIQRTQQEDSAVYLCASSRQKFNEKLFFGSGTQLSVL.

Here the CDR3 reads CASIKGGSPGYTF. CDR3 in DNA: TGTGCCAGCATCAAGGGGGGCTCCCCTGGCTACACCTTC. The chain combines TRBV28 with TRBJ1-2; D might be TRBD1 (6 bases). V was cut by 7 bases and J by 7 bases, with 16 bases left in between. The CDR3 is 13 residues long. The germline V gene encodes CDR1 MDHEN and CDR2 SYDVKM.

This clone was picked up one time. J is TRBJ2-7 and V is TRBV28; 9 nucleotides align to TRBD1. This CDR3 comprises 15 residues. Germline loops: CDR1 MDHEN, CDR2 SYDVKM. Losses at the gene ends were 5 bases for V and 5 bases for J; bases not matched to a gene: 10. CDR3 amino acids: CASSTNRDRAHEQYF. The CDR3 bases are TGTGCCAGCAGTACAAACCGGGACAGGGCCCACGAGCAGTACTTC. The complete variable domain, with remaining parts taken from reference TRBV28 and TRBJ2-7, reads DVKVTQSSRYLVKRTGEKVFLECVQDMDHENMFWYRQDPGLGLRLIYFSYDVKMKEKGDIPEGYSVSREKKERFSLILESASTNQTSMYLCASSTNRDRAHEQYFGPGTRLTVT.

This chain uses TRBV2 with TRBJ1-2, with 10 bases fitting TRBD1. The CDR3 covers 15 residues. Trimming cost V 3 bases and J 2 bases; bases outside gene matches: 3. CDR1 and CDR2 (germline): SNHLY, FYNNEI. This chain's CDR3 is CASSDRTGGNYGYTF. The CDR3 DNA follows: TGTGCCAGCAGTGACAGGACAGGGGGGAACTATGGCTACACCTTC.

The V gene is TRBV6-1, the J gene TRBJ2-1, with D possibly matching TRBD2 (6 bases). There are 14 residues in the CDR3. Between the trimmed V and J ends, which lost 6 bases and 3 bases, there was a span of 12 bases. Germline assignment: CDR1 MNHNS and CDR2 SASEGT. CDR3 sequence: CASRRDFYYNEQFF. The CDR3 region has the DNA TGTGCCAGCAGGCGGGACTTCTACTACAATGAGCAGTTCTTC.

The chain uses TRBV6-5 and TRBJ1-1; 7 nucleotides agree with TRBD1. The germline V gene has CDR1 MNHEY and CDR2 SVGAGI. The CDR3 has 14 amino acids. The V segment lost 6 bases and the J segment 3 bases; nucleotides outside the gene matches: 7. The chain's CDR3 is CASSDPTGDTEAFF. The CDR3 bases are TGTGCCAGCAGCGACCCTACAGGGGACACTGAAGCTTTCTTT.

J is TRBJ2-7 and V is TRBV2; 13 bases map to TRBD2. The length of the CDR3 is 15 residues. Per the germline V gene, CDR1 is SNHLY and CDR2 is FYNNEI. V was clipped by 6 bases and J by 5 bases; unmatched bases: 7. CDR3 protein: CASSATSGRTDEQYF. CDR3 coding DNA: TGTGCCAGCAGCGCGACTAGCGGGAGGACGGACGAGCAGTACTTC.

This clone was seen once. The rearrangement joins TRBV27 to TRBJ1-4, with a possible D match to TRBD1 (6 bases). The CDR3 sequence is 16 residues long. Per germline, CDR1 MNHEY and CDR2 SMNVEV (reference sequence). With 5 bases removed from V and 1 base from J, the gap between germline ends came to 14 bases. DNA for the CDR3: TGTGCCAGCAGTGCCGACAGGACCGTAACTAATGAAAAACTGTTTTTT. Translating it yields CASSADRTVTNEKLFF.

The CDR3 spells CASSQEEQTNEQFF. The CDR3 DNA reads TGTGCCAGCAGCCAAGAGGAACAAACCAATGAGCAGTTCTTC. The chain combines TRBV4-2 with TRBJ2-1; D gene uncertain. CDR3 length equals 14 residues. Trimming took off 0 bases at V and 6 bases at J, with 9 bases between the two ends. From germline, CDR1 is LGHNA and CDR2 YNFKEQ.

The J gene is TRBJ1-2, the V gene TRBV5-4, with TRBD1 identical over 7 bases. The length of the CDR3 is 14 residues. V was clipped by 0 bases and J by 8 bases; unmatched bases: 7. From germline, CDR1 is SGHNT and CDR2 YYREEE (reference sequence). CDR3 protein: CASSLAPTGLGYTF. In nucleotides, the CDR3 is TGTGCCAGCAGCTTGGCCCCGACAGGGTTAGGCTACACCTTC.

This clone has only a few counts. Additional DNA sequences in this sample encode the identical CDR3. J is TRBJ1-1 and V is TRBV7-2; D remains unclear. Germline CDR1 SGHTA, CDR2 FQGNSA. The V gene lost 5 bases and the J gene lost 0 bases, with 1 base spanning the gap. CDR3 length: 11 amino acids. In DNA form, the CDR3 reads TGTGCCAGCAGCCTGAACACTGAAGCTTTCTTT. Translated: CASSLNTEAFF.

The rearrangement joins TRBV21-1 to TRBJ2-1; TRBD1 is the table's D call, not checked against the DNA. TRBV21-1 is marked as a pseudogene. This CDR3 is 18 amino acids long. CDR3 coding DNA: TGTGCCAGCAGCACCTTCAGACAGGGGAGGTGCGTTTACAATGAGCAGTTCTTC. Translation: CASSTFRQGRCVYNEQFF.

This clone is a singleton in its sample. The chain has TRBV5-5 and TRBJ1-3; 7 bases align to TRBD1. Trimming removed 4 bases from V and 2 bases from J; junction bases left unmatched: 0. Per the germline V gene, CDR1 is SGHKS and CDR2 is YYEKEE (reference sequence). This CDR3 contains 13 residues. The CDR3 DNA follows: TGTGCCAGCAGCGACAGGGCTGGAAACACCATATATTTT. Its translation is CASSDRAGNTIYF. The full variable domain, rest sourced from reference TRBV5-5 and TRBJ1-3, is DAGVTQSPTHLIKTRGQQVTLRCSPISGHKSVSWYQQVLGQGPQFIFQYYEKEERGRGNFPDRFSARQFPNYSSELNVNALLLGDSALYLCASSDRAGNTIYFGEGSWLTVV.

Concerning this clone: Additional DNA sequences in this sample encode the identical CDR3. The chain recombines TRBV5-1 with TRBJ2-2; D is possibly TRBD1 (5 bases). The V gene's germline CDR1 is SGHRS and CDR2 YFSETQ. The V gene lost 1 base and the J gene lost 2 bases, with 12 bases spanning the gap. The CDR3 sequence is 16 residues long. As DNA, the CDR3 is TGCGCCAGCAGCTTGTCAGGGTTACTAAACACCGGGGAGCTGTTTTTT. This translates into CASSLSGLLNTGELFF.